The 2 T cell receptor beta chains below come from one sample, sequenced in a study of blood T cell repertoires in COVID-19. Here immunoSEQ multiplex PCR was the method, and the copy in TCRdb shows in-frame clones only, minus some. This sample has tens of thousands of clones, with 70% to 90% found just once. The sample consisted of peripheral blood. Receptor source: a man aged 50-59 years with active COVID-19.

The J gene is TRBJ1-4, the V gene TRBV4-2; TRBD1 matches at 7 bases. V lost 0 bases and J lost 7; bases outside the gene matches: 5. CDR3 length: 15 residues. CDR1 and CDR2 (germline): LGHNA, YNFKEQ. The CDR3 sequence: CASSQDDRAPEKLFF. CDR3 bases: TGTGCCAGCAGCCAAGATGACAGGGCCCCTGAAAAACTGTTTTTT.

The chain employs TRBV3-1 (or the pseudogene TRBV3-2) and TRBJ2-1; no definite D call. V was trimmed by 2 bases and J by 0 bases, leaving 8 bases between them. CDR1 is LGHDT and CDR2 is YNNKEL in the germline V gene (reference sequence). CDR3 length: 15 residues. The CDR3 nucleotides read TGTGCCAGCAGCCAAAGCTTGTTCTCCTACAATGAGCAGTTCTTC. Its protein product is CASSQSLFSYNEQFF.